This TCR beta chain emerged from a study of blood T cell repertoires in COVID-19. As for the study in general: Researchers got acute and convalescent COVID-19 samples from the United States, Italy and Spain. From T cells, B-cell-depleted T cells, or PBMCs came the material, which was cDNA or gDNA.

Authors' data handling: Amplifying reference gene primers gave estimates of nucleated cell counts. Here immunoSEQ multiplex PCR was the method, and the copy in TCRdb shows in-frame clones only, minus some. V, J and clone size were drawn from that table, and D and trimming were deduced from the DNA. The repertoire holds about 220,000 clones, with 88% as singletons. This CDR3 region has 15 residues. Trimming stripped 2 bases from V and 1 base from J, with 11 bases between. Germline V lookup: CDR1 SGHTA, CDR2 FQGNSA. Sequencing was performed on PBMCs or T cells enriched from blood (not recorded which). This rearrangement joins TRBV7-2 to TRBJ2-5; no reliable D call. This clonotype was sampled from a woman aged 25 to 39 who had recovered from COVID-19. CDR3 nucleotides: TGTGCCAGCAGCTTATTTTCGGCAGGCCAAGAGACCCAGTACTTC. Its translation is CASSLFSAGQETQYF. The entire variable domain, with the rest obtained from reference TRBV7-2 and TRBJ2-5, is as follows: GAGVSQSPSNKVTEKGKDVELRCDPISGHTALYWYRQSLGQGLEFLIYFQGNSAPDKSGLPSDRFSAERTGGSVSTLTIQRTQQEDSAVYLCASSLFSAGQETQYFGPGTRLLVL.